What follows are 18 T cell receptor beta chains derived from one specimen sequenced in a study of blood T cell repertoires in COVID-19. Libraries were prepared by immunoSEQ multiplex PCR; TCRdb keeps only in-frame clonotypes and omits some of them. The data hold around 44,000 clones, with 92% observed a single time. The specimen was peripheral blood. These TCRs come from a human donor in a cohort sampled during active COVID-19.

V and J are TRBV24-1 and TRBJ2-5; TRBD1 might be the D (6 bases). Trimming cost V 4 bases and J 7 bases, with 18 bases left between them. The CDR3 is made up of 15 amino acids. Germline values: CDR1 KGHDR, CDR2 SFDVKD. CDR3 region: CATSDPRDIRGTQYF. CDR3 nucleotides: TGTGCCACCAGTGACCCCCGGGACATCAGGGGGACCCAGTACTTC.

The chain combines TRBV24-1 with TRBJ2-7; D may be TRBD2 (5 bases). The CDR3 contains 13 residues. Germline-derived CDR1 and CDR2 are KGHDR and SFDVKD. V was clipped by 3 bases and J by 5 bases, with 10 bases between them. This chain's CDR3 is CATSDARGDEQYF. The DNA for the CDR3 is TGTGCCACCAGTGATGCCCGGGGAGACGAGCAGTACTTC.

The V gene is TRBV19, the J gene TRBJ2-2; TRBD1 agrees at 7 bases. The CDR3 runs to 14 residues. Looked up from germline, CDR1 is LNHDA and CDR2 is SQIVND (reference sequence). Losses at the gene ends were 6 bases for V and 2 bases for J; bases not matched to a gene: 3. The CDR3 nucleotides read TGTGCCAGTAGCCGACAGGGAAACACCGGGGAGCTGTTTTTT. Translating it yields CASSRQGNTGELFF.

V usage is TRBV19 and J usage is TRBJ2-3, with D hard to call. The CDR3 runs to 14 residues. Looked up from germline, CDR1 is LNHDA and CDR2 is SQIVND (reference sequence). V was shortened by 3 bases and J by 1 base, with 8 bases between the two germline ends. CDR3 sequence: CASSMLQGTDTQYF. CDR3 DNA: TGTGCCAGTAGTATGCTGCAGGGCACAGATACGCAGTATTTT.

V and J are TRBV19 and TRBJ1-6; TRBD1 might be the D (5 bases). Germline CDR1 is LNHDA and CDR2 is SQIVND (reference sequence). V lost 4 bases, J lost 5 bases, and 12 bases lay in between. The CDR3 has 15 residues. This chain's CDR3 is CASSNRQNNNSPLHF. The CDR3 region has the DNA TGTGCCAGTAGTAACCGACAGAACAATAATTCACCCCTCCACTTT. The entire variable domain, with the rest obtained from reference TRBV19 and TRBJ1-6, is as follows: DGGITQSPKYLFRKEGQNVTLSCEQNLNHDAMYWYRQDPGQGLRLIYYSQIVNDFQKGDIAEGYSVSREKKESFPLTVTSAQKNPTAFYLCASSNRQNNNSPLHFGNGTRLTVT.

The chain uses TRBV18 and TRBJ2-1; D remains unclear. The CDR3 is 12 amino acids. Trimming removed 6 bases from V and 7 bases from J, with 10 bases in between. The germline CDR1 and CDR2 sequences are KGHSH and LQKENI. The CDR3 sequence is CASSSSRNEQFF. Written as DNA, the CDR3 is TGTGCCAGCTCCTCCTCTAGAAATGAGCAGTTCTTC.

The chain uses TRBV4-3 and TRBJ1-1, with 7 nucleotides matching TRBD1. Germline CDR1 LGHNA, CDR2 YSLEER. The CDR3 covers 14 residues. The V and J ends lost 4 bases and 2 bases, in that order; junction bases with no gene match: 4. The CDR3 loop is CASSPGQTNTEAFF. The CDR3 bases are TGCGCCAGCAGCCCGGGACAGACTAACACTGAAGCTTTCTTT.

This rearrangement joins TRBV19 to TRBJ1-1; D gene uncertain. CDR3 length: 13 residues. V lost 4 bases and J lost 4, with 10 bases in between. CDR1 is LNHDA and CDR2 is SQIVND in the germline V gene (reference sequence). The CDR3 DNA reads TGTGCCAGTAGTAGACGGGATGTCACTGAAGCTTTCTTT. Protein product: CASSRRDVTEAFF. The variable domain in full, completed from reference TRBV19 and TRBJ1-1, reads DGGITQSPKYLFRKEGQNVTLSCEQNLNHDAMYWYRQDPGQGLRLIYYSQIVNDFQKGDIAEGYSVSREKKESFPLTVTSAQKNPTAFYLCASSRRDVTEAFFGQGTRLTVV.

This chain links TRBV19 with TRBJ2-5; D gene ambiguous. The V gene lost 2 bases and the J gene lost 5 bases, with 12 bases spanning the gap. Germline values: CDR1 LNHDA, CDR2 SQIVND (reference sequence). The CDR3 covers 14 residues. The DNA for the CDR3 is TGTGCCAGTAGTATAAGGCTAGATGTGGAGACCCAGTACTTC. Its translation is CASSIRLDVETQYF.

The chain has TRBV7-2 and TRBJ2-1, with 9 nucleotides matching TRBD2. The CDR3 runs 15 residues. CDR1 is SGHTA, CDR2 FQGNSA, per germline. V shed 5 bases, J shed 15 bases, and the junction held 17 bases outside the gene matches. In nucleotides, the CDR3 is TGTGCCAGCAGCCCATGGCGTGCTAGCGGGGCAGTCAGGTTCTTC. Its translation: CASSPWRASGAVRFF.

V gene TRBV7-2 combines with J gene TRBJ1-2; 7 bases map to TRBD1. V lost 4 bases, J lost 10 bases, and 6 bases stayed unmatched. The germline V gene has CDR1 SGHTA and CDR2 FQGNSA. The CDR3 sequence is 12 residues long. CDR3 coding DNA: TGTGCCAGCAGCTCGGGGACAGTGGTCTACACCTTC. It is translated as CASSSGTVVYTF.

The gene calls are TRBV7-8 and TRBJ1-2, with D unresolved. The CDR3 is 13 residues long. Trimming cost V 5 bases and J 8 bases, with 15 bases left between them. The germline gives CDR1 SGHVS, CDR2 FQNEAQ. CDR3 nucleotides: TGTGCCAGCAGCCGATCCAGACAATCCGGCTACACCTTC. Translation: CASSRSRQSGYTF.

The chain is built from TRBV10-3 and TRBJ1-6; 9 bases fit TRBD1. This CDR3 has 18 residues. Germline V lookup: CDR1 ENHRY, CDR2 SYGVKD. J lost 0 bases, V lost 6 bases, and 9 bases had no gene match. The CDR3: CAISPGGTGSSYNSPLHF. The DNA for the CDR3 is TGTGCCATCAGCCCAGGGGGGACAGGGAGCTCCTATAATTCACCCCTCCACTTT.

The chain combines TRBV24-1 with TRBJ2-5; TRBD1 aligns across 10 bases. J lost 4 bases, V lost 3 bases, and 7 bases had no gene match. CDR1 is KGHDR and CDR2 is SFDVKD in the germline V gene. The CDR3 runs 16 residues. CDR3: CATSDRGDRGRETQYF. The DNA of the CDR3 is TGTGCCACCAGTGATCGGGGTGACAGGGGGCGAGAGACCCAGTACTTC.

The genes are TRBV3-1 (or the pseudogene TRBV3-2) and TRBJ1-3, with 10 bases identical to TRBD1. Germline lookup yields CDR1 LGHDT and CDR2 YNNKEL (reference sequence). Losses at the gene ends were 4 bases for V and 7 bases for J; bases not matched to a gene: 4. This CDR3 is 14 amino acids long. CDR3 sequence reads: CASSPGQGRNTIYF. In DNA, the CDR3 is TGTGCCAGCAGCCCGGGACAGGGGAGGAACACCATATATTTT.

This clone appeared a few times. V is TRBV24-1 and J is TRBJ2-3; tentatively, D is TRBD1 (6 bases). CDR3 length: 16 residues. Germline V CDR1 and CDR2: KGHDR, SFDVKD. V was cut by 4 bases and J by 5 bases, with 18 bases left in between. CDR3 loop: CATSEGAGSNLDTQYF. The CDR3, as DNA: TGTGCCACCAGTGAGGGGGCCGGGTCCAACTTAGATACGCAGTATTTT.

The chain joins TRBV4-3 to TRBJ1-4; possible D gene TRBD1, 5 bases. Germline CDR1 reads LGHNA; CDR2 reads YSLEER. V was clipped by 3 bases and J by 10 bases, with 12 bases between them. The length of the CDR3 is 13 residues. The CDR3 nucleotides read TGCGCCAGCAGCCAGGGGTTGGGGGGAAAACTGTTTTTT. It encodes CASSQGLGGKLFF.

This sequence joins TRBV2 and TRBJ1-3, with D maybe TRBD1 (6 bases). CDR1 and CDR2 from the germline V gene are SNHLY and FYNNEI. The CDR3 runs 14 residues. V was trimmed by 7 bases and J by 1 base, leaving 11 bases between them. CDR3 sequence reads: CASISRGSGNTIYF. As DNA, the CDR3 is TGTGCCAGCATCTCCAGGGGATCTGGAAACACCATATATTTT. Together with reference TRBV2 and TRBJ1-3, the CDR3 gives the full variable domain: EPEVTQTPSHQVTQMGQEVILRCVPISNHLYFYWYRQILGQKVEFLVSFYNNEISEKSEIFDDQFSVERPDGSNFTLKIRSTKLEDSAMYFCASISRGSGNTIYFGEGSWLTVV.